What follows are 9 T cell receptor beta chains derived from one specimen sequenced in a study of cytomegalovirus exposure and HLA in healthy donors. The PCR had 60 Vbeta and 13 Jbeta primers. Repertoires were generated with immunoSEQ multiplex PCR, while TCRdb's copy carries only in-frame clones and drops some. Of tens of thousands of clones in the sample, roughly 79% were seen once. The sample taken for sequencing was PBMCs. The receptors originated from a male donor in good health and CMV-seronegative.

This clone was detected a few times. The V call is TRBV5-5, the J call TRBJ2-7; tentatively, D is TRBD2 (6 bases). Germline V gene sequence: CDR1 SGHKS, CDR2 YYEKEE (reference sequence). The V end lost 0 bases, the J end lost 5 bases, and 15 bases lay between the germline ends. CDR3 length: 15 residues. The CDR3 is CASSLVEGPGNEQYF. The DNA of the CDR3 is TGTGCCAGCAGCTTGGTGGAGGGTCCGGGGAACGAGCAGTACTTC.

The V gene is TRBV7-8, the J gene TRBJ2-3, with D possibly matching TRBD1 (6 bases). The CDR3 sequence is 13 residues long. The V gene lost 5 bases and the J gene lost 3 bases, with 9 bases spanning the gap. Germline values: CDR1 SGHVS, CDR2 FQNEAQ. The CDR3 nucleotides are TGTGCCAGCAGCCTCGACAGGACAGATACGCAGTATTTT. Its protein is CASSLDRTDTQYF.

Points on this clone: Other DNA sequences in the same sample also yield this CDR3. CDR3 in amino acids: CASSQEGSSGANVLTF. In DNA, the CDR3 is TGCGCCAGCAGCCAAGAAGGGAGCTCTGGGGCCAACGTCCTGACTTTC. The chain employs TRBV4-1 and TRBJ2-6, with D perhaps TRBD2 (5 bases). The V end lost 0 bases, the J end lost 0 bases, and 6 bases lay between the germline ends. The germline gives CDR1 MGHRA, CDR2 YSYEKL. The CDR3 contains 16 residues.

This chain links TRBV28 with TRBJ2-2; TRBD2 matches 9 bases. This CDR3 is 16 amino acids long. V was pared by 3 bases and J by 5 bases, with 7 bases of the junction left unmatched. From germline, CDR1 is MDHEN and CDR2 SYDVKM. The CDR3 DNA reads TGTGCCAGCAGTTTTGGCGGGAGGGCCTTAACCGGGGAGCTGTTTTTT. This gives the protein CASSFGGRALTGELFF.

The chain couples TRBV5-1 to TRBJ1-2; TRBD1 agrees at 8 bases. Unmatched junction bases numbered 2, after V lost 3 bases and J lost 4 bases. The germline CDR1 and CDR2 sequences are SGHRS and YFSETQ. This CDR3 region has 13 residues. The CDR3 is CASSSTGVYGYTF. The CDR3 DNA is TGCGCCAGCAGCTCGACAGGGGTCTATGGCTACACCTTC.

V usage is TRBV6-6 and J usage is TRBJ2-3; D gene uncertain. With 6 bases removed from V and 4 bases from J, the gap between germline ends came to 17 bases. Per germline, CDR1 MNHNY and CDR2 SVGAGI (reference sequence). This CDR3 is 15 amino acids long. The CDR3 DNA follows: TGTGCCAGCAGCCTTTCTCGTCCAGGCTCAGATACGCAGTATTTT. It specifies CASSLSRPGSDTQYF.

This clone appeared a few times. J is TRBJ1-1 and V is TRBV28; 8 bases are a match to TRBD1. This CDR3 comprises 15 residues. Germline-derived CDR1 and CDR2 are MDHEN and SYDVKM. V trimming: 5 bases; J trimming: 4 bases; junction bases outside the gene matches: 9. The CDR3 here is CASSKAGGAITEAFF. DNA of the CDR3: TGTGCCAGCAGTAAAGCAGGGGGCGCGATCACTGAAGCTTTCTTT.

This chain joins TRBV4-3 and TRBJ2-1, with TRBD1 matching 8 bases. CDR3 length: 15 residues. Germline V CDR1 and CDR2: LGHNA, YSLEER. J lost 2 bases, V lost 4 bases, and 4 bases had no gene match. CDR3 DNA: TGCGCCAGCAGCCTACGACAGGGGACCTACAATGAGCAGTTCTTC. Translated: CASSLRQGTYNEQFF.

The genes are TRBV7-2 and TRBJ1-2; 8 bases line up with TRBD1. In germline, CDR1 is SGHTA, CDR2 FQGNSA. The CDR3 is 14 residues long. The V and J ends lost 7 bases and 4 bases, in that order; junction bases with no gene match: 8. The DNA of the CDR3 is TGTGCCAGCAACTCCAGGGGGCGCGTCTATGGCTACACCTTC. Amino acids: CASNSRGRVYGYTF.